These T cell receptor beta chains were read from a single sample in a study of technical replicates of blood from a handful of donors. The data were produced by immunoSEQ multiplex PCR, yet TCRdb's version contains in-frame clones alone and is incomplete. The sample comprises approximately 100,000 clones, 96% of which are singletons, and roughly 0.21% rests with the top ten. Sample: T cells isolated from PBMCs. The receptor set was obtained from a human donor in good health. Both conserved end residues are part of each CDR3. The D gene is left open where the match is weak. Part of the rows lack a size; the others show once, few, many or a class for expanded clones.

J | size | V | D | CDR3 | DNA
TRBJ2-5 | - | TRBV10-3 | - | CAISVQGKETQYF | TGTGCCATCAGTGTTCAGGGGAAAGAGACCCAGTACTTC
TRBJ2-3 | - | TRBV29-1 | - | CSVERAITDTQYF | TGCAGCGTTGAGAGGGCGATAACAGATACGCAGTATTTT
TRBJ2-1 | - | TRBV11-2 | - | CASSPPESVYNEQFF | TGTGCCAGCAGCCCTCCCGAGTCGGTGTACAATGAGCAGTTCTTC
TRBJ1-2 | - | TRBV5-1 | - | CASSLPGTNYGYTF | TGCGCCAGCAGCCTGCCTGGGACAAACTATGGCTACACCTTC
TRBJ2-1 | - | TRBV10-2 | - | CASIGDESGTPGLEQFF | TGCGCCAGCATCGGCGACGAGAGCGGGACACCCGGCCTCGAGCAGTTCTTC
TRBJ2-4 | - | TRBV2 | - | CASSDRGNIQYF | TGTGCCAGCAGTGACAGGGGAAACATTCAGTACTTC
TRBJ1-1 | - | TRBV6-5 | - | CASSYSPRNTEAFF | TGTGCCAGCAGTTACTCGCCGAGGAACACTGAAGCTTTCTTT
TRBJ1-1 | - | TRBV11-2 | - | CASNPMRRGSMNTEAFF | TGTGCCAGCAACCCAATGAGACGGGGTTCAATGAACACTGAAGCTTTCTTT
TRBJ1-1 | - | TRBV18 | - | CASSPRRTEAFF | TGTGCCAGCTCACCGCGTAGAACTGAAGCTTTCTTT
TRBJ2-7 | - | TRBV28 | - | CASSGPTPFYEQYF | TGTGCCAGCAGTGGTCCGACTCCCTTCTACGAGCAGTACTTC
TRBJ1-4 | - | TRBV9 | TRBD1 | CASSVAEGAGEKLFF | TGTGCCAGCAGCGTCGCGGAGGGGGCTGGTGAAAAACTGTTTTTT
TRBJ1-1 | - | TRBV5-1 | - | CASSLATVNTEAFF | TGCGCCAGCAGCTTGGCCACAGTGAACACTGAAGCTTTCTTT
TRBJ1-6 | - | TRBV28 | TRBD1 | CASSSRDRVNSPLHF | TGTGCCAGCAGTTCGAGGGACAGGGTTAATTCACCCCTCCACTTT
TRBJ2-2 | - | TRBV6-5 | TRBD2 | CASSSPAGAMGGELFF | TGTGCCAGCAGTTCCCCAGCGGGAGCGATGGGGGGGGAGCTGTTTTTT
TRBJ2-2 | - | TRBV9 | TRBD1 | CASSVGTDLGELFF | TGTGCCAGCAGCGTCGGGACAGATCTTGGGGAGCTGTTTTTT
TRBJ1-4 | - | TRBV5-6 | - | CASSLFQGSTNEKLFF | TGTGCCAGCAGCTTGTTTCAGGGGTCAACTAATGAAAAACTGTTTTTT
TRBJ1-1 | - | TRBV29-1 | - | CSVRWRAQAFF | TGCAGCGTTAGGTGGAGGGCACAAGCTTTCTTT
TRBJ1-1 | few | TRBV7-2 | - | CASSLAFGTEAFF | TGTGCCAGCAGCTTAGCGTTCGGTACTGAAGCTTTCTTT